This T cell receptor beta chain comes out of a study of regulatory T cells in long-lasting Graves disease. CDR1 is SGHTA and CDR2 is FQGNSA in the germline V gene. V was clipped by 1 base and J by 4 bases; unmatched bases: 8. This CDR3 has 16 amino acids. The time point: newly diagnosed GD, antithyroid drugs for less than 3 months. Isolated PBMC RNA provided the starting material for the TCR library. This clonotype showed up just a few times. CDR3-region Arm-PCR and iRepertoire HTBI primers produced the TCR beta libraries. TCRdb passed the multiplex PCR reads through MiXCR, listing each CDR3 protein once. The sample holds 400,000 to 500,000 distinct CDR3 sequences, 12% to 15% seen once. This sample was shared with a second study, whose subject was T cells in Graves' hyperthyroidism and ophthalmopathy.

The chain combines TRBV7-2 with TRBJ2-5; 8 bases fit TRBD1. This clonotype originated in a woman aged 50 to 60 with Graves disease. The material sequenced was peripheral blood mononuclear cells (PBMCs), taken at new diagnosis, from a patient treated with antithyroid drugs. The CDR3 nucleotides are TGTGCCAGCAGCTTAGGAGCAGGGGGCAGGGTAGAGACCCAGTACTTC. As protein: CASSLGAGGRVETQYF.